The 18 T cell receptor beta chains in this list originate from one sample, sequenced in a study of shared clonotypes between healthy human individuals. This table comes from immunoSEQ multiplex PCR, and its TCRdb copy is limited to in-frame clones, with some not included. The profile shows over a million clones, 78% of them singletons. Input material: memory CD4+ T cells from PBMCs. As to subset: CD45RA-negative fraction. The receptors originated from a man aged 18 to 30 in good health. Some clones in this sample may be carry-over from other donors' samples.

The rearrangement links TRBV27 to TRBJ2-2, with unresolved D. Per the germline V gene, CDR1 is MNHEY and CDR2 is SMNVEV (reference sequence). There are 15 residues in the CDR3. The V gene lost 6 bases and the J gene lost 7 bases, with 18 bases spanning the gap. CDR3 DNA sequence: TGTGCCAGCAGCCCCGTTCTGTGGAGTCTCGGGGAGCTGTTTTTT. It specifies CASSPVLWSLGELFF.

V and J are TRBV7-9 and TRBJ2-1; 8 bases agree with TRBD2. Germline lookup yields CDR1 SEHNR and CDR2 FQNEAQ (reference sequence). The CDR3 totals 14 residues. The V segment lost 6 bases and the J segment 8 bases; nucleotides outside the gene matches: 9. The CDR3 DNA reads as TGTGCCAGCAGTACCCTAGCGGGTAGCCATGAGCAGTTCTTC. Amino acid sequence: CASSTLAGSHEQFF.

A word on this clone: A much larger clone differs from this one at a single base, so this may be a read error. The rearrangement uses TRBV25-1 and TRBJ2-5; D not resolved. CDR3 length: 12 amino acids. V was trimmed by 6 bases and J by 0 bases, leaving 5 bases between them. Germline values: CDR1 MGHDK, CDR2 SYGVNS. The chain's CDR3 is CASRGNQETQYF. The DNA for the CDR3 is TGTGCCAGCAGGGGTAACCAAGAGACCCAGTACTTC.

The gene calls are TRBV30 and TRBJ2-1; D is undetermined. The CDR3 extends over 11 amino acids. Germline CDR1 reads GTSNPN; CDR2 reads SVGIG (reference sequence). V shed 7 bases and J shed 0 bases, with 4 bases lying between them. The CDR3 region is CASSSYNEQFF. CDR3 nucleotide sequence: TGTGCCTCCAGCTCCTACAATGAGCAGTTCTTC.

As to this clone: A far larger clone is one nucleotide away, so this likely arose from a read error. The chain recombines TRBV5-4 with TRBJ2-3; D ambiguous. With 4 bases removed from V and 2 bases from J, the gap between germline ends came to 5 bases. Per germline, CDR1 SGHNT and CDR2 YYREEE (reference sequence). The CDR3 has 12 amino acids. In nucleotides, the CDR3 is TGTGCCAGCAGCCGAGCCACAGATACGCAGTATTTT. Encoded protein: CASSRATDTQYF.

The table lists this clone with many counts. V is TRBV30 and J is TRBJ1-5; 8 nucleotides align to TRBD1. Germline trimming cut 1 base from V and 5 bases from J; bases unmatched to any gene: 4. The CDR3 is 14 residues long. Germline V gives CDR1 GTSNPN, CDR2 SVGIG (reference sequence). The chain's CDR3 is CAWSAGQGDQPQHF. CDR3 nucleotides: TGTGCCTGGAGTGCTGGACAGGGTGATCAGCCCCAGCATTTT.

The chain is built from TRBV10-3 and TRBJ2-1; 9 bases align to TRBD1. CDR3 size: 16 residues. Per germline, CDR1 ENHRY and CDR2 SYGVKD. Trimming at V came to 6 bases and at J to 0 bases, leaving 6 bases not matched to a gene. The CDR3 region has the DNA TGTGCCATCAGCAACCACAGGGGGCTCTCCTACAATGAGCAGTTCTTC. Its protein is CAISNHRGLSYNEQFF.

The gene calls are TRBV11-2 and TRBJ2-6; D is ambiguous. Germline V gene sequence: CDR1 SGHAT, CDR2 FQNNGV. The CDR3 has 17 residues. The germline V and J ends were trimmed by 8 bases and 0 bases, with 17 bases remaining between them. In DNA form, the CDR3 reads TGTGCCAGCTACCCTTACAGTTTCTCCTCTGGGGCCAACGTCCTGACTTTC. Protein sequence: CASYPYSFSSGANVLTF.

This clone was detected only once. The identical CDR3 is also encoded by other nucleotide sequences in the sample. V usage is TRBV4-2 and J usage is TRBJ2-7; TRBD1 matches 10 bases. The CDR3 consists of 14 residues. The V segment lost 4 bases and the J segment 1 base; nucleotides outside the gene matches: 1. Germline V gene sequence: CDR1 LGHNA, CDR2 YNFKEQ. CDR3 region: CASSPGQGSYEQYF. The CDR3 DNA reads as TGTGCCAGCAGCCCGGGACAGGGGTCCTACGAGCAGTACTTC.

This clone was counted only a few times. CDR3 nucleotide sequence: TGTGCCAGCAGCTTGTGGCTACAAGAGACCCAGTACTTC. Protein product: CASSLWLQETQYF. V and J are TRBV5-8 and TRBJ2-5, with no clear D. Trimming left V 1 base short and J 2 bases short, with 6 bases between. Germline lookup yields CDR1 SGHTS and CDR2 YDEGEE. This CDR3 has 13 residues.

CDR3 amino acids: CASRGDRVWAGELFF. CDR3 sequence (DNA): TGTGCCAGCAGAGGGGACAGGGTGTGGGCCGGGGAGCTGTTTTTT. The chain carries TRBV28 and TRBJ2-2; TRBD1 matches 9 bases. The germline V gene encodes CDR1 MDHEN and CDR2 SYDVKM. The junction had 8 bases not matched to a gene; V was cut back by 6 bases and J by 6 bases. CDR3 length: 15 amino acids.

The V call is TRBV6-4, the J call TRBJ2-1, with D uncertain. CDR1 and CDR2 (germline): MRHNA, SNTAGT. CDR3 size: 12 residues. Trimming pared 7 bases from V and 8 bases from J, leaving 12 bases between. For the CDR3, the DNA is TGTGCCAGCATACCTAGGAGACATGAGCAGTTCTTC. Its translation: CASIPRRHEQFF.

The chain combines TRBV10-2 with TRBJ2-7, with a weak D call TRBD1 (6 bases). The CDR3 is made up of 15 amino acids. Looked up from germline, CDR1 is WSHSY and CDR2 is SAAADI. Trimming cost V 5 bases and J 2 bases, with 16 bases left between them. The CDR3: CASSPRRGHAYEQYF. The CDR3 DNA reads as TGCGCCAGCAGTCCCCGCAGGGGACACGCCTACGAGCAGTACTTC.

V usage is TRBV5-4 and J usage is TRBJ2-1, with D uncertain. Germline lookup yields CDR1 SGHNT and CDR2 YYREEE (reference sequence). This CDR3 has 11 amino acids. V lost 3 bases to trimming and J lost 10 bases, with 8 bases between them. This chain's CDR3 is CASSSDREQFF. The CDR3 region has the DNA TGTGCCAGCAGCTCGGATAGGGAGCAGTTCTTC. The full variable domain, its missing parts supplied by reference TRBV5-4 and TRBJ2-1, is ETGVTQSPTHLIKTRGQQVTLRCSSQSGHNTVSWYQQALGQGPQFIFQYYREEENGRGNFPPRFSGLQFPNYSSELNVNALELDDSALYLCASSSDREQFFGPGTRLTVL.

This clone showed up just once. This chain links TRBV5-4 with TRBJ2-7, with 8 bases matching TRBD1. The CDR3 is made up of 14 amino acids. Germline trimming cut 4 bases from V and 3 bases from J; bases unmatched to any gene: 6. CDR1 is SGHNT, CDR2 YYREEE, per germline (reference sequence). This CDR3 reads CASSLGTGGYEQYF. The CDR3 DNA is TGTGCCAGCAGCCTGGGGACAGGAGGCTACGAGCAGTACTTC.

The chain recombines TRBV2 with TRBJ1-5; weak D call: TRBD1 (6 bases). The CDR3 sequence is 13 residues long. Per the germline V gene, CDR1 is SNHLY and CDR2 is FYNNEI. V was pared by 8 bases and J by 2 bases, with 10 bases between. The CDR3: CASERTGNQPQHF. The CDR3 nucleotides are TGTGCCAGCGAACGGACAGGCAATCAGCCCCAGCATTTT.

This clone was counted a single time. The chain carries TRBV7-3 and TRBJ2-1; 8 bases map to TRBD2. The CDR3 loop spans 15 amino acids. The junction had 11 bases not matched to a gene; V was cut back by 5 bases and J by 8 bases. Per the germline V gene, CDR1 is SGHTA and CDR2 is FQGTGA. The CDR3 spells CASSPPGLVGHEQFF. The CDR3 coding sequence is TGTGCCAGCAGCCCACCGGGACTAGTTGGGCATGAGCAGTTCTTC.

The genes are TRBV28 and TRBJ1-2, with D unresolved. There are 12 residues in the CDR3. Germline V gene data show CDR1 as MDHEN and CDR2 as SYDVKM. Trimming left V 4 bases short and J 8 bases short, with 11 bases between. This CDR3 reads CASSSIDRGYTF. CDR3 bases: TGTGCCAGCAGTTCGATAGATAGGGGCTACACCTTC.